A selection of T cell receptor beta chains follows, all from one sample in a study of blood T cell repertoires in COVID-19. The assay was immunoSEQ multiplex PCR, and TCRdb's table has in-frame clones only and misses some. The table includes a few hundred thousand clones, 70% to 90% detected once. Sequences were obtained from peripheral blood. The receptors come from a woman in her 30s with COVID-19, enrolled during active disease. Both conserved end residues are part of each CDR3. The D gene is left open where the match is weak. Size values are once, few and many counts, or a class for expanded clones, and some rows have none.

d_gene,j_gene,abundance,v_gene,CDR3aa,CDR3nt
TRBD1,TRBJ2-7,NA,TRBV6-1,CASSELPGTGVYEQYF,TGTGCCAGCAGTGAGCTCCCAGGGACAGGGGTCTACGAGCAGTACTTC
NA,TRBJ2-3,NA,TRBV4-1,CASSQAETGTDTQYF,TGCGCCAGCAGCCAAGCGGAGACGGGCACAGATACGCAGTATTTT
NA,TRBJ2-6,NA,TRBV7-2,CASSLRTGLSGANVLTF,TGTGCCAGCAGCCTCCGGACTGGCCTCTCTGGGGCCAACGTCCTGACTTTC
TRBD2,TRBJ2-7,NA,TRBV2,CASSGGDYYEQYF,TGTGCCAGCAGTGGAGGGGACTACTACGAGCAGTACTTC
TRBD2,TRBJ2-2,NA,TRBV7-6,CASSLRRGGGATGELFF,TGTGCCAGCAGCTTACGTCGGGGGGGCGGGGCCACCGGGGAGCTGTTTTTT
TRBD2,TRBJ2-3,NA,TRBV5-1,CASSFVGFSGRAIQDTQYF,TGCGCCAGCAGCTTTGTGGGCTTTAGCGGGAGGGCCATTCAAGATACGCAGTATTTT
NA,TRBJ2-7,NA,TRBV27,CASSLRSNYEQYF,TGTGCCAGCAGTTTAAGGAGTAACTACGAGCAGTACTTC
TRBD2,TRBJ2-1,NA,TRBV11-2,CASSRTSGNEQFF,TGTGCCAGCAGCCGGACTAGCGGCAATGAGCAGTTCTTC
TRBD1,TRBJ1-6,few,TRBV6-5,CASSTDRGFPLHF,TGTGCCAGCAGTACGGACAGGGGATTTCCCCTCCACTTT
TRBD1,TRBJ1-4,NA,TRBV14,CASSQGDSREKLFF,TGTGCCAGCAGCCAAGGGGACAGTCGTGAAAAACTGTTTTTT
NA,TRBJ2-6,NA,TRBV9,CASSGSSGANVLTF,TGTGCCAGCAGCGGGAGCTCTGGGGCCAACGTCCTGACTTTC
TRBD1,TRBJ2-3,NA,TRBV7-2,CASSLKGASTDTQYF,TGTGCCAGCAGCTTAAAGGGGGCAAGCACAGATACGCAGTATTTT
NA,TRBJ2-1,NA,TRBV28,CASSLTSLNEQFF,TGTGCCAGCAGTCTTACTAGCCTGAATGAGCAGTTCTTC
TRBD1,TRBJ1-2,NA,TRBV6-2/TRBV6-3,CASSPQGASYGYTF,TGTGCCAGCAGTCCACAGGGGGCTAGCTATGGCTACACCTTC
NA,TRBJ1-1,once,TRBV29-1,CSVVGGKDTEAFF,TGCAGCGTTGTCGGGGGGAAGGACACTGAAGCTTTCTTT
NA,TRBJ1-1,few,TRBV18,CASSPRGDTEAFF,TGTGCCAGCTCACCTCGGGGGGACACTGAAGCTTTCTTT
NA,TRBJ1-3,many,TRBV27,CASSSRDSGNTIYF,TGTGCCAGCAGTTCGAGGGACTCTGGAAACACCATATATTTT
TRBD1,TRBJ2-7,NA,TRBV7-9,CASSPGGTGLREQYF,TGTGCCAGCAGCCCGGGTGGGACAGGGCTAAGGGAGCAGTACTTC
TRBD2,TRBJ2-1,NA,TRBV13,CASSLGTSVDDEQFF,TGTGCCAGCAGCTTAGGGACTAGCGTCGACGATGAGCAGTTCTTC
NA,TRBJ1-5,NA,TRBV2,CASNRDRNLNQPQHF,TGTGCCAGCAACAGGGACCGAAATTTAAATCAGCCCCAGCATTTT
NA,TRBJ2-4,NA,TRBV5-1,CASSLEGENIQYF,TGCGCCAGCAGCTTGGAGGGGGAAAACATTCAGTACTTC
NA,TRBJ2-7,NA,TRBV19,CASQRYVGQPEGNEQYF,TGTGCCAGTCAAAGGTATGTCGGACAGCCAGAGGGGAACGAGCAGTACTTC
NA,TRBJ2-3,NA,TRBV19,CASSVTGTSTDTQYF,TGTGCCAGTAGTGTCACAGGGACCTCCACAGATACGCAGTATTTT
TRBD1,TRBJ2-5,NA,TRBV3-1/TRBV3-2,CASQRGQETQYF,TGTGCCAGCCAAAGGGGGCAGGAGACCCAGTACTTC
TRBD2,TRBJ2-1,NA,TRBV6-2/TRBV6-3,CASSYGLRGYNEQFF,TGTGCCAGCAGTTACGGGCTGCGGGGGTACAATGAGCAGTTCTTC
TRBD2,TRBJ2-3,once,TRBV7-3,CASSPGLADTDTQYF,TGTGCCAGCAGTCCGGGACTAGCGGATACAGATACGCAGTATTTT
NA,TRBJ2-1,NA,TRBV19,CASSLHETEQFF,TGTGCCAGTAGTCTCCATGAAACAGAGCAGTTCTTC
TRBD2,TRBJ2-5,NA,TRBV3-1/TRBV3-2,CASRGPSGRVEETQYF,TGTGCCAGCAGGGGTCCTAGCGGGAGGGTTGAAGAGACCCAGTACTTC
NA,TRBJ2-7,NA,TRBV30,CAWRSTSSYEQYF,TGTGCCTGGAGAAGTACATCTTCCTACGAGCAGTACTTC
TRBD2,TRBJ2-7,NA,TRBV7-2,CASSLGGTSGLPGQYF,TGTGCCAGCAGCTTAGGGGGGACTAGCGGGTTACCGGGGCAGTACTTC
NA,TRBJ2-2,NA,TRBV5-1,CASSFRPGAGELFF,TGCGCCAGCAGCTTCCGCCCGGGAGCCGGGGAGCTGTTTTTT
TRBD2,TRBJ2-7,NA,TRBV28,CASSPRTSSREQYF,TGTGCCAGCAGCCCCCGGACTAGCTCACGGGAGCAGTACTTC